This T cell receptor beta chain was found in a study of T cells in tumors after PD-1 blockade. The protocol was immunoSEQ multiplex PCR, while the TCRdb copy is restricted to in-frame clones and leaves out a portion. The table shows roughly 35,000 clones, with 55% to 80% occurring only once. This CDR3 has 16 residues. Germline CDR1 and CDR2: SGHNT and YYREEE (reference sequence). V was clipped by 0 bases and J by 3 bases; unmatched bases: 8. Sequenced material: PBMCs, taken after anti-PD-1 treatment. This clonotype originated in a human donor with basal cell carcinoma. The chain is built from TRBV5-4 and TRBJ1-1; TRBD1 matches 7 bases. CDR3 sequence: CASSLAGRGRDTEAFF. CDR3 bases: TGTGCCAGCAGCTTGGCCGGGAGGGGGCGGGACACTGAAGCTTTCTTT.